This T cell receptor (beta chain) was retrieved from a study of T-cell reconstitution after alpha-beta-depleted transplantation in children. Study-wide results and caveats: Approximately two months post-transplant, alpha-beta T cells reportedly originated from several hundred expanded graft clones.

This CDR3 contains 14 residues. Trimming pared 3 bases from V and 1 base from J, leaving 10 bases between. Per the germline V gene, CDR1 is SQVTM and CDR2 is ANQGSEA. Unique molecular identifiers were used in preparing the TCRbeta library. TCRdb used MiXCR to reprocess the PCR reads, holding one entry per CDR3 protein. The sample carries around 700,000 distinct CDR3 sequences, 10% to 15% recorded once. This clonotype was recorded many times. What it binds is not known. This sample comprised PBMCs, obtained before TCRalphabeta/CD19-depleted stem cell transplant. J is TRBJ2-1 and V is TRBV29-1, with D maybe TRBD2 (6 bases). This receptor was taken from a girl aged 2 to 9 with congenital amegakaryocytic thrombocytopenia, due to receive a stem cell transplant. Here the CDR3 DNA reads TGCAGCGTTGACGGCGGGAATTCCTACAATGAGCAGTTCTTC. This codes for CSVDGGNSYNEQFF.